What follows are 28 T cell receptor beta chains derived from one specimen sequenced in a study of regulatory T cells in long-lasting Graves disease. Time point of the sample: newly diagnosed GD, antithyroid drugs for less than 3 months. RNA from PBMCs was the source of the TCR library. Arm-PCR of CDR3 regions with iRepertoire HTBI primers generated TCR beta libraries. In TCRdb, the multiplex PCR reads were re-called with MiXCR into one record per CDR3 protein. The sample yields more than 350,000 distinct CDR3 sequences, about 15% seen once. These same records also appear under a second study, on T cells in Graves' hyperthyroidism and ophthalmopathy.

Source: peripheral blood mononuclear cells (PBMCs), taken at new diagnosis, from a patient treated with antithyroid drugs. All receptors come from a woman in her 30s with Graves disease.

This clonotype was observed many times. As DNA, the CDR3 is TGTGCCAGCAGTTTATCTAGGTTCCATGAGCAGTTCTTC. Protein product: CASSLSRFHEQFF. The rearrangement uses TRBV28 and TRBJ2-1; D gene ambiguous. V was cut by 1 base and J by 8 bases, with 9 bases left in between. CDR1 MDHEN and CDR2 SYDVKM come from the germline V gene. The CDR3 runs 13 residues.

This clonotype was observed a handful of times. The rearrangement links TRBV19 to TRBJ1-5; TRBD1 matches at 7 bases. Germline CDR1 reads LNHDA; CDR2 reads SQIVND (reference sequence). J gave up 5 bases and V 7 bases, and 17 bases lay outside the gene matches. The CDR3 contains 17 residues. The CDR3 reads CASTLSTGRGRDQPQHF. DNA for the CDR3: TGTGCCAGTACCCTTTCCACGGGGAGGGGGCGAGATCAGCCCCAGCATTTT.

This clonotype has a handful of counts. Possible read error: a much larger clone is one base away. The V gene is TRBV28, the J gene TRBJ1-1; D unresolved. CDR1 MDHEN and CDR2 SYDVKM come from the germline V gene. The V end was cut by 5 bases, the J end by 1 base, with 8 bases between. The CDR3 covers 13 residues. The CDR3 sequence: CASSDAENTEAFF. The DNA of the CDR3 is TGTGCCAGCAGTGACGCAGAGAACACTGAAGCTTTCTTT.

This clonotype appeared a few times. The chain combines TRBV5-4 with TRBJ2-2; maybe TRBD1 (6 bases). V was shortened by 2 bases and J by 8 bases, with 19 bases between the two germline ends. This CDR3 comprises 16 residues. Germline lookup yields CDR1 SGHNT and CDR2 YYREEE (reference sequence). The CDR3: CASSFPGTRERGELFF. CDR3 in DNA: TGTGCCAGCAGCTTTCCCGGGACAAGAGAAAGGGGGGAGCTGTTTTTT.

This clonotype was seen many times. The CDR3 spells CSAKDRVGQPQHF. In DNA, the CDR3 is TGCAGTGCCAAGGACAGGGTGGGACAGCCCCAGCATTTT. The chain carries TRBV20-1 and TRBJ1-5; 8 nucleotides match TRBD1. With V trimmed by 6 bases and J by 7 bases, 8 bases remained unmatched. Germline-derived CDR1 and CDR2 are DFQATT and SNEGSKA (reference sequence). CDR3 length: 13 amino acids.

The V and J genes are TRBV27 and TRBJ2-3, with 7 positions matching TRBD2. CDR3 size: 15 residues. V lost 10 bases, J lost 0 bases, and 10 bases stayed unmatched. Germline values: CDR1 MNHEY, CDR2 SMNVEV (reference sequence). CDR3 in amino acids: CATNRGEGSTDTQYF. CDR3 in DNA: TGTGCCACTAATCGGGGGGAGGGTAGCACAGATACGCAGTATTTT.

This clonotype was seen more than once but under ten times. The gene calls are TRBV7-9 and TRBJ2-7, with D possibly being TRBD2 (5 bases). The CDR3 runs to 13 residues. The ends were cut back, 5 bases at V and 2 bases at J, with 10 bases in the middle. CDR1 and CDR2 from the germline V gene are SEHNR and FQNEAQ (reference sequence). CDR3 protein: CASSPGLTYEQYF. Written as DNA, the CDR3 is TGTGCCAGCAGCCCAGGACTTACCTACGAGCAGTACTTC.

This clonotype was counted only a few times. The chain employs TRBV9 and TRBJ2-1; D remains unclear. CDR1 and CDR2 (germline): SGDLS, YYNGEE. The CDR3 contains 15 residues. The V end lost 0 bases, the J end lost 9 bases, and 16 bases lay between the germline ends. CDR3 loop: CASSVVGWGVGEQFF. CDR3 sequence (DNA): TGTGCCAGCAGCGTAGTCGGATGGGGTGTAGGTGAGCAGTTCTTC. The full variable domain, with the rest looked up from reference TRBV9 and TRBJ2-1, is DSGVTQTPKHLITATGQRVTLRCSPRSGDLSVYWYQQSLDQGLQFLIQYYNGEERAKGNILERFSAQQFPDLHSELNLSSLELGDSALYFCASSVVGWGVGEQFFGPGTRLTVL.

The sample holds many counts of this clonotype. V is TRBV20-1 and J is TRBJ2-7; weak D call: TRBD1 (5 bases). The V and J ends lost 3 bases and 2 bases respectively, with 11 bases between them. Germline CDR1 DFQATT, CDR2 SNEGSKA (reference sequence). This CDR3 spans 13 amino acids. The CDR3 bases are TGCAGTGCTAGTGGGCAGGGCCCCTACGAGCAGTACTTC. Its translation is CSASGQGPYEQYF.

A word on this clonotype: One end of the junction does not line up with germline, which may come from a read error. J is TRBJ2-2 and V is TRBV19, with 10 positions matching TRBD2. CDR3 length: 16 amino acids. The germline V gene encodes CDR1 LNHDA and CDR2 SQIVND (reference sequence). The CDR3 coding sequence is TGTGCCAGTAGTATCCTCCCTAGCGGGAGTTCCGGGGAGCCGTTTTTT. The encoded protein is CASSILPSGSSGEPFF.

The CDR3 sequence: CASSLGGTSGRKSTDTQYF. In nucleotides, the CDR3 is TGTGCCAGCAGCTTGGGCGGGACTAGCGGGAGGAAAAGCACAGATACGCAGTATTTT. The V call is TRBV7-3, the J call TRBJ2-3, with 15 bases aligning to TRBD2. This CDR3 region has 19 residues. The V gene end was trimmed by 3 bases and the J gene end by 0 bases; junction bases not matched to a gene: 7. The V gene's germline CDR1 is SGHTA and CDR2 FQGTGA.

This clonotype was seen repeatedly, ten times or more. The chain couples TRBV12-3 or TRBV12-4 to TRBJ1-1; D is possibly TRBD1 (6 bases). This CDR3 is built from 13 residues. Trimming left V 7 bases short and J 1 base short, with 10 bases between. The CDR3 sequence is CASTLQGNTEAFF. The CDR3 DNA sequence: TGTGCCAGCACGTTACAGGGGAACACTGAAGCTTTCTTT.

This clonotype was counted once. With a much larger clone just one base away, this may be a read error. The V gene is TRBV20-1, the J gene TRBJ2-7; 8 positions match TRBD1. V lost 5 bases to trimming and J lost 2 bases; unmatched junction nucleotides: 5. The length of the CDR3 is 13 residues. Germline V gene data show CDR1 as DFQATT and CDR2 as SNEGSKA (reference sequence). CDR3 DNA sequence: TGCAGTGCTTCGGACAGGGCGGCCTACGAGCAGTACTTC. It encodes CSASDRAAYEQYF.

The sample holds a few counts of this clonotype. This chain uses TRBV4-2 with TRBJ2-5; 13 bases line up with TRBD2. J lost 1 base, V lost 0 bases, and 5 bases had no gene match. This CDR3 spans 18 amino acids. Per the germline V gene, CDR1 is LGHNA and CDR2 is YNFKEQ. The CDR3 is CASSQDGGLAGPQETQYF. Here the CDR3 DNA reads TGTGCCAGCAGCCAAGATGGGGGACTAGCGGGACCCCAAGAGACCCAGTACTTC.

Many counts were recorded for this clonotype. The CDR3 sequence: CASSQDGTVNQPQHF. The CDR3 DNA reads TGCGCCAGCAGCCAAGATGGGACAGTCAATCAGCCCCAGCATTTT. This chain uses TRBV4-1 with TRBJ1-5, with 7 bases identical to TRBD1. From germline, CDR1 is MGHRA and CDR2 YSYEKL. V shed 0 bases, J shed 3 bases, and the junction held 2 bases outside the gene matches. This CDR3 spans 15 amino acids.

This clonotype was seen at least ten times. The chain combines TRBV27 with TRBJ2-1, with D perhaps given as TRBD1 or TRBD2 (5 bases each). The CDR3 is 14 residues long. Trimming removed 3 bases from V and 12 bases from J, with 18 bases in between. Per the germline V gene, CDR1 is MNHEY and CDR2 is SMNVEV (reference sequence). The chain's CDR3 is CASSFREQARRQFF. CDR3 in DNA: TGTGCCAGCAGTTTTCGGGAACAGGCGAGGAGGCAGTTCTTC.

The table lists this clonotype with a count of one. This chain links TRBV25-1 with TRBJ1-6; no definite D call. CDR1 is MGHDK and CDR2 is SYGVNS in the germline V gene. The V end lost 8 bases, the J end lost 4 bases, and 12 bases lay between the germline ends. This CDR3 is built from 14 residues. The CDR3 sequence: CASLSPAYNSPLHF. The CDR3 nucleotides read TGTGCCAGCCTAAGCCCAGCGTATAATTCACCCCTCCACTTT.

This clonotype appeared a few times. The chain links TRBV12-3 or TRBV12-4 to TRBJ2-1, with D possibly being TRBD1 or TRBD2 (5 bases each). The germline V and J ends were trimmed by 6 bases and 8 bases, with 17 bases remaining between them. The CDR3 extends over 14 amino acids. The CDR3 region has the DNA TGTGCCAGCAGAGCCGGGACCCCCTGGGATGAGCAGTTCTTC. Translating gives CASRAGTPWDEQFF.

The rearrangement links TRBV15 to TRBJ2-1, with a weak D call TRBD2 (6 bases). This CDR3 is 14 amino acids long. Trimming shortened V by 1 base and J by 7 bases, and 11 bases separated the two germline ends. Per germline, CDR1 LNHNV and CDR2 YYDKDF (reference sequence). The CDR3 loop reads CATSRGLGRNEQFF. The DNA of the CDR3 is TGTGCCACCAGCAGAGGTCTAGGGAGGAATGAGCAGTTCTTC.

This clonotype was recorded at least ten times. This chain connects TRBV28 to TRBJ1-3; 7 bases map to TRBD1. Germline V gene sequence: CDR1 MDHEN, CDR2 SYDVKM. The CDR3 sequence is 14 residues long. V gave up 4 bases and J gave up 2 bases; unmatched junction bases: 2. CDR3 nucleotides: TGTGCCAGCAGTTCGACAGGGACTGGAAACACCATATATTTT. It yields the protein CASSSTGTGNTIYF. The variable domain in full, with the rest retrieved from reference TRBV28 and TRBJ1-3, is DVKVTQSSRYLVKRTGEKVFLECVQDMDHENMFWYRQDPGLGLRLIYFSYDVKMKEKGDIPEGYSVSREKKERFSLILESASTNQTSMYLCASSSTGTGNTIYFGEGSWLTVV.

The V and J genes are TRBV7-9 and TRBJ1-2, with 11 bases lining up with TRBD1. Germline CDR1 SEHNR, CDR2 FQNEAQ (reference sequence). V was clipped by 0 bases and J by 8 bases; unmatched bases: 5. The CDR3 covers 15 residues. As DNA, the CDR3 is TGTGCCAGCAGCTTAGCGCTGGGACAGGGGGACGGCTACACCTTC. This sequence encodes CASSLALGQGDGYTF.

CDR3 sequence (DNA): TGCAGTGCTATTCGTGGGACTAGCGGCTCGAGCTCCTACGAGCAGTACTTC. It encodes CSAIRGTSGSSSYEQYF. The J gene is TRBJ2-7, the V gene TRBV20-1, with 11 positions matching TRBD2. Germline-derived CDR1 and CDR2 are DFQATT and SNEGSKA (reference sequence). This CDR3 is 17 amino acids long. J gave up 0 bases and V 4 bases, and 11 bases lay outside the gene matches.

The chain carries TRBV4-1 and TRBJ1-4, with D possibly being TRBD1 (6 bases). Trimming cost V 0 bases and J 7 bases, with 15 bases left between them. This CDR3 contains 16 residues. Germline CDR1 is MGHRA and CDR2 is YSYEKL. The DNA for the CDR3 is TGCGCCAGCAGCCAAGATCCGCCACAGGGTACTGAAAAACTGTTTTTT. It specifies CASSQDPPQGTEKLFF.

This clonotype was detected ten times or more. The chain has TRBV11-3 and TRBJ1-2, with D tentatively TRBD1 (6 bases). The V gene lost 6 bases and the J gene lost 7 bases, with 15 bases spanning the gap. The CDR3 loop spans 13 amino acids. Germline V gene data show CDR1 as SGHNT and CDR2 as YENEEA. CDR3 sequence reads: CASSSQGKFGYTF. As DNA, the CDR3 is TGTGCCAGCAGTTCTCAGGGGAAGTTTGGCTACACCTTC.

The rearrangement joins TRBV9 to TRBJ2-7; D perhaps matches TRBD2 (5 bases). The V gene's germline CDR1 is SGDLS and CDR2 YYNGEE. This CDR3 has 13 amino acids. Trimming left V 1 base short and J 5 bases short, with 10 bases between. The CDR3 nucleotides are TGTGCCAGCAGCGTAAATCCGGGGAACGAGCAGTACTTC. Translation gives CASSVNPGNEQYF.

The rearrangement uses TRBV6-5 and TRBJ2-2; 7 positions agree with TRBD2. The V gene's germline CDR1 is MNHEY and CDR2 SVGAGI. Trimming removed 1 base from V and 3 bases from J; junction bases left unmatched: 8. The CDR3 is 17 amino acids. CDR3 DNA: TGTGCCAGCAGTTACTTTGCGGCGGGAGCCGACACCGGGGAGCTGTTTTTT. Residues: CASSYFAAGADTGELFF.

V is TRBV27 and J is TRBJ2-7, with a weak D call TRBD1 (5 bases). CDR3 length equals 13 residues. The V gene lost 3 bases and the J gene lost 7 bases, with 13 bases spanning the gap. Germline CDR1 reads MNHEY; CDR2 reads SMNVEV (reference sequence). This CDR3 is CASSFRDGEEQYF. Written as DNA, the CDR3 is TGTGCCAGCAGTTTCAGGGATGGGGAAGAGCAGTACTTC.

This clonotype was seen repeatedly, ten times or more. The chain employs TRBV5-1 and TRBJ1-1; 9 bases are a match to TRBD1. The V and J ends lost 4 bases and 7 bases, in that order; junction bases with no gene match: 11. Germline assignment: CDR1 SGHRS and CDR2 YFSETQ. The CDR3 has 15 amino acids. The CDR3 protein is CASSLGQGPGLEAFF. In nucleotides, the CDR3 is TGCGCCAGCAGCCTTGGACAGGGGCCTGGACTTGAAGCTTTCTTT.